This T cell receptor beta chain appears in the sequencing data of a study of blood T cell repertoires in COVID-19. Background on the study: T cells, B-cell-depleted T cells, or PBMCs supplied cDNA or gDNA.

The V and J ends lost 3 bases and 4 bases respectively, with 12 bases between them. The CDR3 runs to 14 residues. Germline V lookup: CDR1 MNHEY, CDR2 SMNVEV (reference sequence). Some clones are missing from TCRdb's copy, which holds only in-frame ones; the method was immunoSEQ multiplex PCR. The repertoire includes roughly 25,000 clones, 92% of them detected once, and 2.5% to 3.5% sits in the top ten. The chain uses TRBV27 and TRBJ1-1; D unclear. The receptor comes from a human donor in a cohort sampled during active COVID-19. The sample taken for sequencing was peripheral blood. CDR3 region: CASSFHEGGTEAFF. In DNA, the CDR3 is TGTGCCAGCAGTTTCCATGAGGGCGGCACTGAAGCTTTCTTT.